This TCR beta chain was observed in a study of cytomegalovirus exposure and HLA in healthy donors. Overall study results and limits: Within a later analysis, the majority of CMV-associated TCR beta chains appeared HLA-restricted. TRBV6-2, TRBV6-3 and some other V segments were unresolvable in 87-base-pair reads. A missense variant in DCLRE1C was later tied to TCR beta V- and J-gene trimming.

The CDR3 is 15 residues long. V lost 8 bases to trimming and J lost 5 bases; unmatched junction nucleotides: 10. The germline V gene has CDR1 SGHDN and CDR2 FVKESK. Regarding this clone: Its antigen is undetermined.

Primers for the PCR totalled 60 Vbeta and 13 Jbeta. The table came from immunoSEQ multiplex PCR; TCRdb's copy has only in-frame clones and leaves some out. The sample includes roughly 130,000 clones, about 74% seen only once; the top ten take approximately 5%. The sequence was obtained from a woman between 50 and 59 years old in good health and CMV-seropositive. The genes are TRBV14 and TRBJ2-2, with 8 nucleotides matching TRBD2. Input material: PBMCs. This CDR3 reads CASRRGGGRTGELFF. In DNA form, the CDR3 reads TGTGCCAGCCGCAGGGGCGGGGGGAGGACCGGGGAGCTGTTTTTT.